Below are 5 T cell receptor beta chains sequenced from a single sample in a study of blood T cell repertoires in COVID-19. Libraries were prepared by immunoSEQ multiplex PCR; TCRdb keeps only in-frame clonotypes and omits some of them. This sample has under 65,000 clones, with 85% to 90% found just once. Specimen: peripheral blood. These receptors all stem from a man in his fifties or sixties with acute or convalescent COVID-19.

V is TRBV24-1 and J is TRBJ1-5; D is undetermined. Deletions cut 3 bases from V and 6 bases from J, with 5 bases between. This CDR3 region has 12 residues. Germline CDR1 KGHDR, CDR2 SFDVKD. The DNA for the CDR3 is TGTGCCACCAGTGATAATAGTCAGCCCCAGCATTTT. Protein product: CATSDNSQPQHF.

This chain's CDR3 is CASSFQYRISSYNEQFF. The CDR3 DNA follows: TGTGCCAGCAGCTTCCAATACCGTATTAGCTCCTACAATGAGCAGTTCTTC. The chain recombines TRBV13 with TRBJ2-1, with D hard to call. The CDR3 contains 17 residues. The ends were cut back, 3 bases at V and 0 bases at J, with 15 bases in the middle. Germline V CDR1 and CDR2: PRHDT, FYEKMQ (reference sequence).

The V call is TRBV19, the J call TRBJ2-2; TRBD2 might be the D (6 bases). The CDR3 consists of 15 residues. Between the trimmed V and J ends, which lost 7 bases and 5 bases, there was a span of 17 bases. Germline assignment: CDR1 LNHDA and CDR2 SQIVND (reference sequence). In DNA form, the CDR3 reads TGTGCCAGTACTCCCGGGACTGGCGGGACCGGGGAGCTGTTTTTT. Residues: CASTPGTGGTGELFF.

The chain is built from TRBV28 and TRBJ1-2, with 7 bases lining up with TRBD1. In germline, CDR1 is MDHEN, CDR2 SYDVKM. The V gene end was trimmed by 5 bases and the J gene end by 4 bases; junction bases not matched to a gene: 10. The CDR3 has 15 amino acids. Written as DNA, the CDR3 is TGTGCCAGCAGTACAGGGGCAGGGTCGGGCTATGGCTACACCTTC. Protein product: CASSTGAGSGYGYTF.

The V gene is TRBV7-9, the J gene TRBJ1-2; TRBD1 aligns across 7 bases. J was trimmed by 4 bases and V by 6 bases; bases with no gene match: 2. Germline CDR1 and CDR2: SEHNR and FQNEAQ (reference sequence). The CDR3 loop spans 12 amino acids. CDR3 DNA: TGTGCCAGCAGGGGGGACAGCTATGGCTACACCTTC. It codes for CASRGDSYGYTF. The full variable domain, rest sourced from reference TRBV7-9 and TRBJ1-2, is DTGVSQNPRHKITKRGQNVTFRCDPISEHNRLYWYRQTLGQGPEFLTYFQNEAQLEKSRLLSDRFSAERPKGSFSTLEIQRTEQGDSAMYLCASRGDSYGYTFGSGTRLTVV.